This T cell receptor (beta chain) was sequenced for a study of T cell repertoires in cytomegalovirus infection. General study results and limits: Cumulated frequencies of public TCR beta families served to identify carriers of CMV plus the relevant HLA.

On this clonotype: Its antigen is undetermined.

V was shortened by 7 bases and J by 6 bases, with 6 bases between the two germline ends. CDR1 SEHNR and CDR2 FQNEAQ come from the germline V gene (reference sequence). The CDR3 consists of 11 residues. TCRdb re-analysed the reads in MiXCR, keeping a single row per CDR3 protein. In the table there are 800,000 to 950,000 distinct CDR3 sequences, 30% to 35% of which are singletons. The receptor was isolated from a human donor in good health (CMV status not recorded). Some clones in this sample may be carry-over from other donors' samples. The J gene is TRBJ2-2, the V gene TRBV7-9; D may correspond to TRBD1 or TRBD2 (5 bases each). The material was cultured CD8+ T cells from PBMCs, obtained from culture after CMV antigen stimulation. The CDR3 protein is CASMGAGELFF. Here the CDR3 DNA reads TGTGCCAGCATGGGGGCCGGGGAGCTGTTTTTT.